The sequence of this TCR beta chain was determined in a study of blood T cells in healthy people across ages. V lost 5 bases and J lost 0, with 17 bases in between. The CDR3 runs 17 residues. CDR1 is MNHEY and CDR2 is SMNVEV in the germline V gene (reference sequence). The second PCR ran roughly 7 to 11 cycles with a sample-barcoded 5' primer and J-beta primers. TCRdb used MiXCR to reprocess the 5' RACE reads, holding one entry per CDR3 protein. The table records 550,000 to 800,000 distinct CDR3 sequences, around 21% of them present only once. This sequence was found in a man between 65 and 79 years old in good health. The sequencing input was blood. The rearrangement links TRBV27 to TRBJ1-5; perhaps TRBD1 as D (5 bases). Here the CDR3 reads CASSKWGGQRSNQPQHF. CDR3 sequence (DNA): TGTGCCAGCAGTAAGTGGGGCGGCCAACGTAGCAATCAGCCCCAGCATTTT.